Below are 22 T cell receptor beta chains sequenced from a single sample in a study of cytomegalovirus exposure and HLA in healthy donors. The PCR made use of 60 Vbeta and 13 Jbeta primers. Sequenced by immunoSEQ multiplex PCR; TCRdb stores in-frame clones only, minus some. The sample holds 150,000 to 200,000 clones, 80% seen once. The sequencing sample was made of PBMCs. The receptor source for this set is a girl between 10 and 17 years old in good health and CMV-seropositive.

As concerns this clone: Other DNA variants within this sample encode the same CDR3. The chain employs TRBV25-1 and TRBJ2-5; D is uncertain. Deletions cut 7 bases from V and 4 bases from J, with 13 bases between. Germline-derived CDR1 and CDR2 are MGHDK and SYGVNS. The CDR3 spans 13 residues. The CDR3 DNA sequence: TGTGCCAGCAATGCGGATCCTCGAGAGACCCAGTACTTC. It translates to CASNADPRETQYF. The full variable domain, its missing parts supplied by reference TRBV25-1 and TRBJ2-5, is EADIYQTPRYLVIGTGKKITLECSQTMGHDKMYWYQQDPGMELHLIHYSYGVNSTEKGDLSSESTVSRIRTEHFPLTLESARPSHTSQYLCASNADPRETQYFGPGTRLLVL.

J is TRBJ2-7 and V is TRBV27; D gene unclear. V was pared by 5 bases and J by 3 bases, with 14 bases between. The length of the CDR3 is 14 residues. Germline values: CDR1 MNHEY, CDR2 SMNVEV (reference sequence). CDR3 in amino acids: CASSRRREDYEQYF. In DNA form, the CDR3 reads TGTGCCAGCAGTCGTCGACGCGAGGACTACGAGCAGTACTTC.

This chain joins TRBV30 and TRBJ2-1; weak D call: TRBD2 (5 bases). CDR1 is GTSNPN, CDR2 SVGIG, per germline (reference sequence). The CDR3 extends over 12 amino acids. V was shortened by 2 bases and J by 9 bases, with 11 bases between the two germline ends. CDR3 region: CAWSLLGAEQFF. CDR3 DNA sequence: TGTGCCTGGAGTCTGTTGGGAGCTGAGCAGTTCTTC.

This rearrangement joins TRBV19 to TRBJ2-7; 9 nucleotides match TRBD1. The length of the CDR3 is 13 residues. Germline V gene lookup returns CDR1 LNHDA and CDR2 SQIVND (reference sequence). After removal of 10 bases from V and 2 bases from J, the junction contained 6 bases not matched to a gene. This chain's CDR3 is CATRDRETYEQYF. As DNA, the CDR3 is TGTGCCACGAGGGACAGGGAGACCTACGAGCAGTACTTC.

J is TRBJ1-3 and V is TRBV4-2, with D uncertain. With 0 bases removed from V and 0 bases from J, the gap between germline ends came to 15 bases. The CDR3 is 18 residues long. Germline V gene sequence: CDR1 LGHNA, CDR2 YNFKEQ. In DNA, the CDR3 is TGTGCCAGCAGCCAAGATTGGTCGGCAGGTTCCTCTGGAAACACCATATATTTT. Encoded protein: CASSQDWSAGSSGNTIYF.

The chain recombines TRBV11-3 with TRBJ1-1, with a possible D match to TRBD1 (6 bases). The germline V gene has CDR1 SGHNT and CDR2 YENEEA. The CDR3 contains 13 residues. V gave up 5 bases and J gave up 4 bases, with 11 bases separating them. CDR3 protein: CASSLRGSTEAFF. CDR3 nucleotides: TGTGCCAGCAGCCTCAGGGGTTCCACTGAAGCTTTCTTT.

The chain employs TRBV2 and TRBJ1-1, with unresolved D. Germline V gene data show CDR1 as SNHLY and CDR2 as FYNNEI. The CDR3 is made up of 13 amino acids. Deletions cut 7 bases from V and 6 bases from J, with 15 bases between. This CDR3 reads CASTSSRVPEAFF. The CDR3, as DNA: TGTGCCAGCACCTCCTCCCGGGTTCCTGAAGCTTTCTTT.

The chain carries TRBV4-3 and TRBJ2-1; 8 nucleotides match TRBD2. After removal of 4 bases from V and 8 bases from J, the junction contained 13 bases not matched to a gene. The CDR3 has 16 residues. Germline V gives CDR1 LGHNA, CDR2 YSLEER. The CDR3 region has the DNA TGCGCCAGCAGCCGAGCGGGAGCCCTCCAATTTGATGAGCAGTTCTTC. It codes for CASSRAGALQFDEQFF.

J is TRBJ1-1 and V is TRBV7-8; D is unresolved. The germline V gene encodes CDR1 SGHVS and CDR2 FQNEAQ. The V and J ends lost 1 base and 0 bases respectively, with 9 bases between them. The CDR3 spans 15 residues. CDR3 region: CASSLGTRLNTEAFF. The CDR3 bases are TGTGCCAGCAGCTTAGGAACGAGGCTGAACACTGAAGCTTTCTTT.

This chain uses TRBV18 with TRBJ2-1, with TRBD2 matching over 13 bases. V dropped 4 bases and J dropped 1; count of bases not matched to a gene: 7. This CDR3 is built from 18 residues. In germline, CDR1 is KGHSH, CDR2 LQKENI. The CDR3 nucleotides are TGTGCCAGCTCACGGGACGGGACTAGCGGGACTTCCTACAATGAGCAGTTCTTC. This encodes CASSRDGTSGTSYNEQFF.

The rearrangement links TRBV27 to TRBJ2-7; no clear D. The germline V gene has CDR1 MNHEY and CDR2 SMNVEV (reference sequence). V was trimmed by 2 bases and J by 4 bases, leaving 9 bases between them. The CDR3 is 13 amino acids. Here the CDR3 DNA reads TGTGCCAGCAGTTTAAGCGAGGTTTACGAGCAGTACTTC. Amino acids: CASSLSEVYEQYF.

The chain employs TRBV4-2 and TRBJ1-5; TRBD1 agrees at 8 bases. V lost 3 bases and J lost 7; bases outside the gene matches: 14. In germline, CDR1 is LGHNA, CDR2 YNFKEQ. CDR3 length equals 17 residues. The CDR3 nucleotides are TGTGCCAGCAGCCACACCAAAGGGACAGGCGAGGGCCAGCCCCAGCATTTT. Residues: CASSHTKGTGEGQPQHF.

There are a few counts of this clone. This chain connects TRBV15 to TRBJ1-4, with D possibly TRBD1 on 6 matching bases. This CDR3 comprises 17 residues. Looked up from germline, CDR1 is LNHNV and CDR2 is YYDKDF (reference sequence). V lost 5 bases and J 8 bases, leaving 24 bases between the germline ends. DNA for the CDR3: TGTGCCACCAGCTCAGAGGGCGGGGGCAGGGCGAGGGAAAAACTGTTTTTT. Translated: CATSSEGGGRAREKLFF.

This clone was counted once. The same CDR3 can be traced to other DNA sequences in this sample. The chain employs TRBV15 and TRBJ2-7; 7 bases agree with TRBD1. Per germline, CDR1 LNHNV and CDR2 YYDKDF (reference sequence). The ends lost 3 bases at V and 7 bases at J; junction bases unmatched: 3. This CDR3 has 12 amino acids. In DNA, the CDR3 is TGTGCCACCAGCAGGGCGACAGGGGAGCAGTACTTC. Amino acid sequence: CATSRATGEQYF.

The V call is TRBV27, the J call TRBJ2-1; 14 nucleotides agree with TRBD2. This CDR3 region has 15 residues. Trimming at V came to 4 bases and at J to 8 bases, leaving 4 bases not matched to a gene. Germline CDR1 and CDR2: MNHEY and SMNVEV (reference sequence). The CDR3 loop reads CASSWGTSGSDEQFF. The CDR3, as DNA: TGTGCCAGCAGTTGGGGGACTAGCGGGAGCGATGAGCAGTTCTTC.

The rearrangement uses TRBV6-1 and TRBJ2-5, with a weak D call TRBD2 (5 bases). V was pared by 5 bases and J by 0 bases, with 10 bases between. The CDR3 extends over 14 amino acids. Germline V gene lookup returns CDR1 MNHNS and CDR2 SASEGT. In DNA, the CDR3 is TGTGCCAGCAGTTTTTTGCGGGACCAAGAGACCCAGTACTTC. Protein: CASSFLRDQETQYF.

The V gene is TRBV6-5, the J gene TRBJ1-2; D may be TRBD1 (5 bases). Trimming removed 0 bases from V and 7 bases from J, with 12 bases in between. Germline CDR1 and CDR2: MNHEY and SVGAGI. The CDR3 length is 14 residues. The CDR3 region is CASSYSNQGTGYTF. For the CDR3, the DNA is TGTGCCAGCAGTTACTCGAATCAGGGCACTGGCTACACCTTC.

The V gene is TRBV13, the J gene TRBJ2-5; perhaps TRBD2 as D (5 bases). This CDR3 has 15 amino acids. Trimming removed 4 bases from V and 5 bases from J, with 17 bases in between. Per germline, CDR1 PRHDT and CDR2 FYEKMQ (reference sequence). The CDR3 sequence is CASSSRGSSEETQYF. CDR3 coding DNA: TGTGCCAGCAGCTCCCGTGGAAGTAGCGAGGAGACCCAGTACTTC.

CDR3 sequence (DNA): TGTGCCATCAGTGAGTCGGATATAGCGGGAACCTACAATGAGCAGTTCTTC. This encodes CAISESDIAGTYNEQFF. The chain has TRBV10-3 and TRBJ2-1, with 8 bases identical to TRBD2. The V and J ends lost 0 bases and 2 bases, in that order; junction bases with no gene match: 6. CDR3 length: 17 residues. The germline V gene has CDR1 ENHRY and CDR2 SYGVKD.

This chain links TRBV19 with TRBJ1-5; the D gene is possibly TRBD1 (5 bases). Germline loops: CDR1 LNHDA, CDR2 SQIVND (reference sequence). The germline V and J ends were trimmed by 4 bases and 2 bases, with 9 bases remaining between them. CDR3 length equals 14 residues. CDR3 protein: CASSTRQRNQPQHF. In DNA form, the CDR3 reads TGTGCCAGTAGTACCCGACAGCGCAATCAGCCCCAGCATTTT.

The chain links TRBV2 to TRBJ1-4; the D gene is possibly TRBD1 (6 bases). The length of the CDR3 is 15 residues. Germline V CDR1 and CDR2: SNHLY, FYNNEI. The V end was cut by 3 bases, the J end by 8 bases, with 16 bases between. CDR3 region: CASSDLGGTWEKLFF. CDR3 nucleotide sequence: TGTGCCAGCAGTGATCTGGGGGGGACATGGGAAAAACTGTTTTTT.

In the case of this clone: The same CDR3 arises from other DNA sequences in this sample as well. The gene calls are TRBV5-1 and TRBJ2-2, with D uncertain. The CDR3 consists of 15 residues. V was pared by 0 bases and J by 0 bases, with 6 bases between. Germline assignment: CDR1 SGHRS and CDR2 YFSETQ. The chain's CDR3 is CASSLGTANTGELFF. CDR3 nucleotides: TGCGCCAGCAGCTTGGGCACAGCGAACACCGGGGAGCTGTTTTTT.